This T cell receptor (beta chain) was recovered during a study of patients and donors after allogeneic stem cell transplantation. This clonotype turned up a few times. V was shortened by 2 bases and J by 0 bases, with 8 bases between the two germline ends. The germline CDR1 and CDR2 sequences are MNHEY and SVGAGI. This CDR3 is built from 15 residues. MiXCR was run by TCRdb on the RT-PCR reads, yielding one entry per CDR3 protein. The sample records about 90,000 distinct CDR3 sequences, roughly 43% being singletons. The chain joins TRBV6-5 to TRBJ1-5, with a weak D call TRBD1 (5 bases). The sample taken for sequencing was blood, either unsorted or a sorted T cell fraction (not recorded which). The receptor was isolated from a human donor who was either an allogeneic HSCT recipient or a stem cell or donor lymphocyte infusion donor (not recorded which). It is not recorded whose cells these are; they may come from a transplant donor. CDR3 in DNA: TGTGCCAGCAGTTACGCGGGGGTTAGCAATCAGCCCCAGCATTTT. This translates into CASSYAGVSNQPQHF.